The sequence of this TCR beta chain was determined in a study of PD-1 blockade in classical Hodgkin lymphoma. The CDR3 totals 14 residues. Trimming left V 4 bases short and J 5 bases short, with 14 bases between. Germline CDR1 and CDR2: MDHEN and SYDVKM. This clone was seen more than once but under ten times. The target antigen is unknown. Other DNA sequences in this sample translate to the same CDR3. The assay was immunoSEQ multiplex PCR, and TCRdb's table has in-frame clones only and misses some. Of about 90,000 clones in the sample, about nine tenths were seen once. Described time point: cycle 4 day 1 (C4D1), after 5 to 7 weeks of nivolumab. Relapse after autologous stem cell transplantation occurred in every patient, and brentuximab vedotin exposure varied. Classifying best responses yielded complete response, partial response or progressive disease. Study-wide results and limits: At baseline, newly diagnosed patients reportedly showed less TCR diversity than healthy donors. When nivolumab was started under 1 year after ASCT, patients were excluded. Unlike CD8+ TCR diversity, which did not rise significantly by C4D1, CD4+ TCR diversity did.

This clonotype was obtained from a human donor with classical Hodgkin lymphoma. The chain is built from TRBV28 and TRBJ1-1; D is unresolved. This specimen consisted of peripheral blood mononuclear cells (PBMCs), obtained before the fourth cycle of nivolumab. CDR3 residues: CASSYAREVTEAFF. CDR3 nucleotides: TGTGCCAGCAGTTATGCTCGTGAAGTGACTGAAGCTTTCTTT. Full variable domain (rest looked up from reference TRBV28 and TRBJ1-1): DVKVTQSSRYLVKRTGEKVFLECVQDMDHENMFWYRQDPGLGLRLIYFSYDVKMKEKGDIPEGYSVSREKKERFSLILESASTNQTSMYLCASSYAREVTEAFFGQGTRLTVV.